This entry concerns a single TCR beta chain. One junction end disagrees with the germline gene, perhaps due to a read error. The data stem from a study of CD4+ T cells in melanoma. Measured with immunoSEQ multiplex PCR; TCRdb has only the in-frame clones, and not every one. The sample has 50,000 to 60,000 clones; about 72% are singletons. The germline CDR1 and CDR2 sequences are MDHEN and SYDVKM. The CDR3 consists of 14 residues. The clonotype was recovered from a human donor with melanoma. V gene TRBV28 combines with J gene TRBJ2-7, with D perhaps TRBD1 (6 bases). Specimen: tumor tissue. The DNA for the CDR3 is TGTGCCAGCAGTGTATGGGACACCCAAGACGAGCAGTACTTC. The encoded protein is CASSVWDTQDEQYF.